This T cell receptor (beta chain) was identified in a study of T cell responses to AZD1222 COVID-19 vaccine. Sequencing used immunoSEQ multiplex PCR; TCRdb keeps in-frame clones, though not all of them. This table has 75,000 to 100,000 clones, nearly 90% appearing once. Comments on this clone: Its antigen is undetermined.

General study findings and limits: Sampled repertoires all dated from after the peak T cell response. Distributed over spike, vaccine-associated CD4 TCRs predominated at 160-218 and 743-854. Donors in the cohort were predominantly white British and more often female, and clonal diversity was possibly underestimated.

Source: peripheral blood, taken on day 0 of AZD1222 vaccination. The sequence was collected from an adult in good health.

This CDR3 is CASSLGASGAGVTQYF. The CDR3 DNA is TGTGCCAGTAGCCTCGGGGCTAGCGGGGCTGGCGTTACGCAGTATTTT. The chain links TRBV19 to TRBJ2-3; 9 bases map to TRBD2. Germline CDR1 is LNHDA and CDR2 is SQIVND (reference sequence). This CDR3 has 16 amino acids. The junction had 15 bases not matched to a gene; V was cut back by 6 bases and J by 8 bases.